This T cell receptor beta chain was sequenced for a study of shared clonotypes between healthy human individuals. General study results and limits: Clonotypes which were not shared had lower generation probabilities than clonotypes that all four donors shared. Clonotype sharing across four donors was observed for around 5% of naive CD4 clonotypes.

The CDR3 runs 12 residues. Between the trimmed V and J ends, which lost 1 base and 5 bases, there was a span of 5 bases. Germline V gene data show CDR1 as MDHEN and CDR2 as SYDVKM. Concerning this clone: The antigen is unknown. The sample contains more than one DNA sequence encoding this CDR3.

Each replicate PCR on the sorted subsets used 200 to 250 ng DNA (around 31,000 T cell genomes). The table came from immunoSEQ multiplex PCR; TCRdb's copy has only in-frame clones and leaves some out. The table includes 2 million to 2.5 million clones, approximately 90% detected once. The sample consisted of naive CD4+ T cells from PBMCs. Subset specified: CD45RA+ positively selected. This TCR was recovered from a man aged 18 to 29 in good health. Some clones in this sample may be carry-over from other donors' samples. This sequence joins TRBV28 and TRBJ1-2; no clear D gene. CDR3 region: CASSLFPYGYTF. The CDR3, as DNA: TGTGCCAGCAGTTTATTTCCTTATGGCTACACCTTC.